This T cell receptor (beta chain) was sequenced for a study of blood T cell repertoires in COVID-19. Study details: Italy, Spain and the United States were the sources of the convalescent and acute COVID-19 samples.

Participant ages covered roughly 18 to 89 years across about two dozen US areas. Exposed participants came across a COVID-19 case within 2 weeks before study entry. Trimming stripped 0 bases from V and 2 bases from J, with 14 bases between. Germline CDR1 LNHDA, CDR2 SQIVND (reference sequence). The length of the CDR3 is 17 residues. Original methodology: Amplified reference gene primers provided the basis for estimating nucleated cell counts. Using immunoSEQ multiplex PCR, the repertoire was profiled, and TCRdb retains in-frame clones only, with some absent. V, J and clone size reflect that table, while D and trimming were determined from the DNA. The sample consists of some 180,000 clones, 80% of them appearing once.

The chain combines TRBV19 with TRBJ1-5; maybe TRBD1 (6 bases). The sequenced sample was PBMCs or T cells enriched from blood (not recorded which). The sequence derives from a man between 60 and 75 years old who had been exposed to COVID-19. CDR3 sequence: CASSIDVGAGRNQPQHF. The CDR3 DNA reads as TGTGCCAGTAGTATAGACGTGGGGGCAGGGCGCAATCAGCCCCAGCATTTT.